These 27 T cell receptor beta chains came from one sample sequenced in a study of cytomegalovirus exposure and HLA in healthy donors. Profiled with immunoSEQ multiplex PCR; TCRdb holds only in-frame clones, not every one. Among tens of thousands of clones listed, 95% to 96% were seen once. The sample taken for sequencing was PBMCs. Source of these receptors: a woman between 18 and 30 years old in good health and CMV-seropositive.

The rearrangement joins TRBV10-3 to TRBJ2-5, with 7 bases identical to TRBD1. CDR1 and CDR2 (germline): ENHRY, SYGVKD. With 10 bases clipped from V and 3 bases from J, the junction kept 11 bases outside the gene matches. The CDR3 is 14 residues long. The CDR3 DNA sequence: TGTGCCACGCAGACAGGGCCTTCTAAAGAGACCCAGTACTTC. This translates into CATQTGPSKETQYF.

The CDR3 reads CASSSSYEQYF. The CDR3 DNA reads TGTGCCAGCAGTTCTTCCTACGAGCAGTACTTC. The chain links TRBV27 to TRBJ2-7; D is undetermined. CDR1 is MNHEY, CDR2 SMNVEV, per germline (reference sequence). V lost 4 bases and J 1 base, leaving 2 bases between the germline ends. This CDR3 has 11 residues.

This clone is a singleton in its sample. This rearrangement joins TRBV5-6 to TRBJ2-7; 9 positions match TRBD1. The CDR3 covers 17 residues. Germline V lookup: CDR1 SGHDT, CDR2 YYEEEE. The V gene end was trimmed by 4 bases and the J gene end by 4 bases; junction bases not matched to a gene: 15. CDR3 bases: TGTGCCAGCAGCAGGGCCCTAGGAGGGACAGGGTGGTACGAGCAGTACTTC. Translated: CASSRALGGTGWYEQYF.

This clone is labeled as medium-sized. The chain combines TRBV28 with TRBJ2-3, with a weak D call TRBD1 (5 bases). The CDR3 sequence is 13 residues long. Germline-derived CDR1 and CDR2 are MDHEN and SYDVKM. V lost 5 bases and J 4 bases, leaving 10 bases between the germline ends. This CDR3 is CASSPRVADTQYF. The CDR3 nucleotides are TGTGCCAGCAGTCCCAGGGTGGCAGATACGCAGTATTTT.

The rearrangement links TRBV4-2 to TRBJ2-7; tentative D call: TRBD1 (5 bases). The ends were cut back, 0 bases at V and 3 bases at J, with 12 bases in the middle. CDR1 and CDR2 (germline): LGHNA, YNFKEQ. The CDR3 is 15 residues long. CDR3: CASSQEGARNYEQYF. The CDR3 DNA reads TGTGCCAGCAGCCAAGAAGGGGCTAGGAACTACGAGCAGTACTTC.

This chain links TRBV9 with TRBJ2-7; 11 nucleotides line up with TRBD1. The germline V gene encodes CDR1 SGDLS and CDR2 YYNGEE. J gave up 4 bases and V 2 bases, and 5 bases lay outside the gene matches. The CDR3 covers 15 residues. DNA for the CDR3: TGTGCCAGCAGCGTTACCGGGACAGGGGGTTACGAGCAGTACTTC. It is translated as CASSVTGTGGYEQYF.

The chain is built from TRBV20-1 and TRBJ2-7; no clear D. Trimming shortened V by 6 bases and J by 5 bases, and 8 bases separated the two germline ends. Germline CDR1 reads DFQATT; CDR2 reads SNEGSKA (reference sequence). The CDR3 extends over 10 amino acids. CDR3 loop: CSAALDEQYF. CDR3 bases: TGCAGTGCCGCGTTGGACGAGCAGTACTTC.

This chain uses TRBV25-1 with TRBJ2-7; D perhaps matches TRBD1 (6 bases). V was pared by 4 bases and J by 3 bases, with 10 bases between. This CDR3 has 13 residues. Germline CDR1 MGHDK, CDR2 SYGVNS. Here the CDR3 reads CASSAGTLYEQYF. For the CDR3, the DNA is TGTGCCAGCAGTGCAGGGACACTCTACGAGCAGTACTTC.

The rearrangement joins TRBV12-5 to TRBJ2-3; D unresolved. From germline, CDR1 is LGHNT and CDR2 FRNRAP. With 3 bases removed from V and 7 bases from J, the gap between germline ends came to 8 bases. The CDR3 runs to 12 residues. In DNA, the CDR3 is TGTGCTAGTGGTTTCGGAGAACATACGCAGTATTTT. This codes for CASGFGEHTQYF.

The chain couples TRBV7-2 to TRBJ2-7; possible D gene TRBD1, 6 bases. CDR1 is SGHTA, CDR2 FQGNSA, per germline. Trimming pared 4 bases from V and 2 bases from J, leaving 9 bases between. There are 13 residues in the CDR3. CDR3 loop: CASSSGQPYEQYF. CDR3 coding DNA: TGTGCCAGCAGCTCCGGACAGCCCTACGAGCAGTACTTC. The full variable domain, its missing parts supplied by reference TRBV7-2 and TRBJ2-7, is GAGVSQSPSNKVTEKGKDVELRCDPISGHTALYWYRQSLGQGLEFLIYFQGNSAPDKSGLPSDRFSAERTGGSVSTLTIQRTQQEDSAVYLCASSSGQPYEQYFGPGTRLTVT.

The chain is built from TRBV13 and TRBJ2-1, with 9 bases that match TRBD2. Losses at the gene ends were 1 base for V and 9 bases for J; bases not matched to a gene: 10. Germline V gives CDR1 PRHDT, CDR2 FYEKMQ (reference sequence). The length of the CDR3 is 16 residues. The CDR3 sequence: CASSLVWTSDDPEQFF. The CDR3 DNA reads TGTGCCAGCAGCTTAGTTTGGACTAGCGACGATCCTGAGCAGTTCTTC.

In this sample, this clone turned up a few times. The CDR3 region has the DNA TGTGCCAGCAGCTCGACCTCAGGCTACGAGCAGTACTTC. As protein: CASSSTSGYEQYF. The J gene is TRBJ2-7, the V gene TRBV7-2, with D unclear. The CDR3 sequence is 13 residues long. V gave up 4 bases and J gave up 3 bases, with 10 bases separating them. CDR1 is SGHTA, CDR2 FQGNSA, per germline.

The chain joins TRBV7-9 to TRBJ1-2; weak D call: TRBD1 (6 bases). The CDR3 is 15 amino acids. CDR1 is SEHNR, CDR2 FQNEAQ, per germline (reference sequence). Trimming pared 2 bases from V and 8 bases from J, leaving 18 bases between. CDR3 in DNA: TGTGCCAGCAGCTTACCGGGACAATTGATCGAGGGCTACACCTTC. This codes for CASSLPGQLIEGYTF.

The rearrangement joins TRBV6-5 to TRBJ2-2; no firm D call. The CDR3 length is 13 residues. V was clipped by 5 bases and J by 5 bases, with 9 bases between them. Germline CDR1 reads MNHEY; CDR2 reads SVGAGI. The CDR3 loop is CASSATQTGELFF. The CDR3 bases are TGTGCCAGCAGTGCCACACAGACCGGGGAGCTGTTTTTT.

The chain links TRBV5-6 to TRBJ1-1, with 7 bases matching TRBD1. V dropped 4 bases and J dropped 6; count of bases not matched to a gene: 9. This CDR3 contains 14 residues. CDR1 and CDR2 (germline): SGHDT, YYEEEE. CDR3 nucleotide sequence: TGTGCCAGCAGCGGGACAGTAATTAGCCCTGAAGCTTTCTTT. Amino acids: CASSGTVISPEAFF. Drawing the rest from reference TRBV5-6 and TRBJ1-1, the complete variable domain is DAGVTQSPTHLIKTRGQQVTLRCSPKSGHDTVSWYQQALGQGPQFIFQYYEEEERQRGNFPDRFSGHQFPNYSSELNVNALLLGDSALYLCASSGTVISPEAFFGQGTRLTVV.

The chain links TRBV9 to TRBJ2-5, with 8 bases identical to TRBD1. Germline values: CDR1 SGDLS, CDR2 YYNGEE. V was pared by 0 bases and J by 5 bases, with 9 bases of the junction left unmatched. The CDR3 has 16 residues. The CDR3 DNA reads TGTGCCAGCAGCGTAGGGCCAGGGGGCGTGTACGAGACCCAGTACTTC. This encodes CASSVGPGGVYETQYF.

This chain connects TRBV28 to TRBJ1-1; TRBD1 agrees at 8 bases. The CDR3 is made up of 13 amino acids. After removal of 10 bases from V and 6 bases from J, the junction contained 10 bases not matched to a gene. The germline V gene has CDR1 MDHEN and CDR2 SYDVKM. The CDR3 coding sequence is TGTGCCATAGAGGACAGGGAAGACCCTGAAGCTTTCTTT. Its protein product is CAIEDREDPEAFF.

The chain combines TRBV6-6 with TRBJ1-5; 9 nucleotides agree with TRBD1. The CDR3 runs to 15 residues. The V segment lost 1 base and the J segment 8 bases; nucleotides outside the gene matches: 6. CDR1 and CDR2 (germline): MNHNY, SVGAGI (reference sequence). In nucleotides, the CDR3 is TGTGCCAGCAGTTACTGGGGACAGGGAGGGGAGCCCCAGCATTTT. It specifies CASSYWGQGGEPQHF.

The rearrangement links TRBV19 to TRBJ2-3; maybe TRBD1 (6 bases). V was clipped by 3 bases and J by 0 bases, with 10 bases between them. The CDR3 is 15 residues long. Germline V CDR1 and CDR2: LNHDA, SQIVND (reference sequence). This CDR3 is CASSMGTTSTDTQYF. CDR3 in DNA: TGTGCCAGTAGTATGGGGACAACTAGCACAGATACGCAGTATTTT.

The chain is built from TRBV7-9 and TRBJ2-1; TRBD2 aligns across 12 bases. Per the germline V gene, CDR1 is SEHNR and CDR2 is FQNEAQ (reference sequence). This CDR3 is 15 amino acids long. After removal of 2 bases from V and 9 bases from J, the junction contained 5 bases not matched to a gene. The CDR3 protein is CASSLRTSGNVEQFF. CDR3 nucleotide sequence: TGTGCCAGCAGCTTAAGGACTAGCGGGAATGTTGAGCAGTTCTTC. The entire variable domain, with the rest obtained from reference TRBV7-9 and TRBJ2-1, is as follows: DTGVSQNPRHKITKRGQNVTFRCDPISEHNRLYWYRQTLGQGPEFLTYFQNEAQLEKSRLLSDRFSAERPKGSFSTLEIQRTEQGDSAMYLCASSLRTSGNVEQFFGPGTRLTVL.

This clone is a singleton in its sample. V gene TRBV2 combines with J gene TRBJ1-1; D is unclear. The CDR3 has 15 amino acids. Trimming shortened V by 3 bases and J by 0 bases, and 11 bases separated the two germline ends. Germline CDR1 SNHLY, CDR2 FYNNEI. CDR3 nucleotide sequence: TGTGCCAGCAGTGACCGGACGGGAATGAACACTGAAGCTTTCTTT. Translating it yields CASSDRTGMNTEAFF.

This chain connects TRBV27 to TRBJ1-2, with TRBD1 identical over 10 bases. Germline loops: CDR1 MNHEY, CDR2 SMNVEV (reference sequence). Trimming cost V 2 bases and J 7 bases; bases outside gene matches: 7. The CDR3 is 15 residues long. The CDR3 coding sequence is TGTGCCAGCAGTTTAAAGGGGACAGGGGTTGGTGGCTACACCTTC. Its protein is CASSLKGTGVGGYTF.

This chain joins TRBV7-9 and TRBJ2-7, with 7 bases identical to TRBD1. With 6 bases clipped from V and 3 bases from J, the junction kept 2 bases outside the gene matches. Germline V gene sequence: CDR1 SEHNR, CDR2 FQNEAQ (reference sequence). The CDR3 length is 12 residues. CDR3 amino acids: CASRGDSYEQYF. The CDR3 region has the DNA TGTGCCAGCAGGGGGGACAGCTACGAGCAGTACTTC.

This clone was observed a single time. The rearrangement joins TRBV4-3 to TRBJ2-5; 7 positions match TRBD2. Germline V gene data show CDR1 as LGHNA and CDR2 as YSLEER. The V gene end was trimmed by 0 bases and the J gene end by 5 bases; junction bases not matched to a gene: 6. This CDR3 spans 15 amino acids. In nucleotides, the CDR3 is TGCGCCAGCAGCCAAGACTGGAGCGGGATTGAGACCCAGTACTTC. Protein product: CASSQDWSGIETQYF.

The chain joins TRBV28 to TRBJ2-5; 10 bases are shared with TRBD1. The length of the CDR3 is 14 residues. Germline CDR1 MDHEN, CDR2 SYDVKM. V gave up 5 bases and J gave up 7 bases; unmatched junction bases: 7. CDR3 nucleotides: TGTGCCAGCAGTGTAGGGACAGGGGAGGCGACCCAGTACTTC. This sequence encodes CASSVGTGEATQYF.

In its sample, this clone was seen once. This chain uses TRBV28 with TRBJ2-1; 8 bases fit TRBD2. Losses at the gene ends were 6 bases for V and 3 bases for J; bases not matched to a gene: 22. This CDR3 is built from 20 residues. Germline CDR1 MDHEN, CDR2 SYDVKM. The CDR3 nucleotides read TGTGCCAGCAGCCAGGGACACAGAGGATTTAGCGGGATATACTACAATGAGCAGTTCTTC. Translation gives CASSQGHRGFSGIYYNEQFF.

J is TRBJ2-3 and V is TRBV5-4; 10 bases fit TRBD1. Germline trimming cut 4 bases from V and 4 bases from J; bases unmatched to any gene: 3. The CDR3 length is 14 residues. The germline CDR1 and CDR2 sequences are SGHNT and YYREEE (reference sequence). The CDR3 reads CASSPGQGADTQYF. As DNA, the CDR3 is TGTGCCAGCAGCCCTGGACAGGGGGCAGATACGCAGTATTTT.